One T cell receptor (beta chain) is described in this entry. This clonotype was picked up a small number of times. Its binding antigen is unknown. Nothing much larger sits one base from this clone, and base qualities are not available. TCRdb names Illumina NovaSeq 6000 as the instrument used. TCRalpha and TCRbeta cDNA libraries were built by 5'RACE with constant-segment primers, adding sample barcodes and unique molecular identifiers. RNA was extracted from every sample with Trizol reagent. The libraries were amplified in two PCR steps, and the second step added a second sample barcode and Illumina TruSeq adapters. Libraries were sequenced on an Illumina NovaSeq with 2 x 150 bp paired-end reads. In the authors' own workflow: Reads were demultiplexed and collapsed into UMI-guided consensus sequences with migec v1.2.7. Using mixcr v2.1.11, UMI consensuses were aligned to TRA and TRB V and J templates and then assembled into clonotypes. Clonotypes were classified as expanded or contracted when called significant by both edgeR and NoisET, with noise models trained on biological replicates. For edgeR calls, the cutoffs were a false discovery rate-adjusted p below 0.01 and a log2 fold-change threshold of 1. PCA with hierarchical clustering of max-normalized trajectories of the 1000 most abundant clonotypes was used as exploratory dynamics analysis. Separately sequenced CD4+ and CD8+ repertoires were used to assign the CD4 or CD8 phenotype of responding clones. Clones were called with MiXCR by TCRdb after fastp trimmed the public reads at Q25, and only in-frame beta chains were retained. All rows with the same CDR3 protein become a single entry with the most common DNA and genes. Here the V and J calls rest on TCRdb's processing, not on the authors' analysis. In all, the sample holds 110,000 or so distinct CDR3 sequences, and 15% to 20% of those were seen once. Roughly 5.5% of the sample is held by the ten biggest clonotypes.

The entry originates in a study of T-cell memory formation after mild COVID-19 (dated by TCRdb to about 2021). Broadly, across the study: TCR sequence clusters from the two donors were found to be largely donor specific. Two young, previously healthy adult volunteers made up the cohort, one male and one female. In a couple of donors, T-cell clones that expanded and contracted after mild COVID-19 were followed by sequencing TCRalpha and TCRbeta repertoires longitudinally.

The CDR3 goes from the cysteine to the phenylalanine over 16 residues. Solely the CDR3 DNA is kept, with 48 bases framed from the first base. Reading the germline V gene gives CDR1 MNHEY and CDR2 SVGAGI. For this chain, trimming is 0 bases at the V end and 8 bases at the J end, and the number of junction bases without a gene match is 6. Here is what the overall study found, with its caveats: The study included only a couple of mild cases, and larger cohorts that include severe cases with pre-infection samples were judged to be necessary. Contracting CD4+ clones appeared mostly in the CM and EM memory subsets, whereas CD8+ clones were enriched in EMRA. Clones that contracted from day 15 to 85 showed balanced CD4/CD8 phenotypes, whereas a second wave of clones that expanded from day 15 to 37 leaned towards CD4+. Some responding clones were found in pre-infection memory, which suggests that pre-existing cross-reactive memory T cells took part in the SARS-CoV-2 response. SARS-CoV-2 specificity was not confirmed for the second-wave clones peaking on day 37.

Ficoll-Paque density gradient centrifugation was the method used to isolate PBMCs. The receptor was derived from a man between 18 and 29 years old who had mild COVID-19 (a few samples of this study predate the infection). The sample titles of this study are shuffled in the database, so cell type and time point are left out; the donor was told from shared clones. Specimen: PBMCs or a T cell subset sorted from them (not recorded which). Recombination linked TRBV6-5 to TRBJ2-1; 11 bases in the middle match TRBD2. The CDR3 is CASSYSITSGGDEQFF. DNA sequence: TGTGCCAGCAGTTACTCTATAACTAGCGGGGGTGATGAGCAGTTCTTC.